A selection of T cell receptor beta chains follows, all from one sample in a study of blood T cell repertoires in COVID-19. Sequenced by immunoSEQ multiplex PCR; TCRdb stores in-frame clones only, minus some. The sample contains more than 110,000 clones, approximately 87% of which appear only once. The sample taken for sequencing was peripheral blood. The receptors here all came from a woman aged 40 to 55 with acute or convalescent COVID-19. Each CDR3 is given with its conserved first and last residue. Each record gives: J gene, clone size, V gene, CDR3 length, D gene, CDR3 DNA, CDR3 protein. D genes are given only for firm matches. Size is omitted from some rows. Given values are once, few, many or a class for expanded clones.

>TRBJ2-7|-|TRBV24-1|13|-
TGTGCCACCAGTGAGGCGGGCTCCTACGAGCAGTACTTC
CATSEAGSYEQYF
>TRBJ2-1|once|TRBV27|17|TRBD2
TGTGCCAGCAGTTTCCGGACTAGCGGGAGCCGCAGTAATGAGCAGTTCTTC
CASSFRTSGSRSNEQFF
>TRBJ1-1|once|TRBV7-2|13|-
TGTGCCAGCAGCTTGGCTCGGGGGGTTGAAGCTTTCTTT
CASSLARGVEAFF
>TRBJ1-5|-|TRBV28|15|TRBD1
TGTGCCAGCAGTTGGGACAGGTTTGGCAATCAGCCCCAGCATTTT
CASSWDRFGNQPQHF
>TRBJ2-3|-|TRBV2|13|-
TGTGCCAGCAGCTACAGGGAGACAGATACGCAGTATTTT
CASSYRETDTQYF
>TRBJ2-1|-|TRBV11-3|14|TRBD2
TGTGCCAGCAGCTTTCTAGCGGGAATGGGTGAGCAGTTCTTC
CASSFLAGMGEQFF
>TRBJ2-5|-|TRBV10-3|14|-
TGTGCCATCAGTGAGTCGGCGGATCGAGAGACCCAGTACTTC
CAISESADRETQYF
>TRBJ1-1|-|TRBV6-2/TRBV6-3|12|-
TGTGCCAGCAGTTACTCTGCCAGGGAAGCTTTCTTT
CASSYSAREAFF
>TRBJ1-4|-|TRBV5-4|15|TRBD1
TGTGCCAGCAGCTCTAGCAGGGGGCTTGGCGAAAAACTGTTTTTT
CASSSSRGLGEKLFF
>TRBJ1-2|-|TRBV5-6|12|TRBD1
TGTGCCAGCCGGGGACAGTTCTATGGCTACACCTTC
CASRGQFYGYTF
>TRBJ2-7|-|TRBV3-1/TRBV3-2|17|TRBD2
TGTGCCAGCAGCCAAGGGCTTAGCGGGAGTCGGGGGTACGAGCAGTACTTC
CASSQGLSGSRGYEQYF
>TRBJ1-5|-|TRBV28|13|-
TGTGCCAGCACCACAGACCCAGTGCAGCCCCAGCATTTT
CASTTDPVQPQHF
>TRBJ1-2|once|TRBV5-1|14|-
TGCGCCAGCAGCCCACAAGACTTCCTTTATGGCTACACCTTC
CASSPQDFLYGYTF
>TRBJ2-2|once|TRBV2|14|TRBD1
TGTGCCATAAACAGGGGCTCAAACACCGGGGAGCTGTTTTTT
CAINRGSNTGELFF
>TRBJ1-2|-|TRBV28|14|TRBD1
TGTGCCAGCAGTACAGGGGGCGCCTGGTATGGCTACACCTTC
CASSTGGAWYGYTF
>TRBJ1-1|-|TRBV25-1|13|-
TGTGCCAGCAGTCACCAGGGGAACACTGAAGCTTTCTTT
CASSHQGNTEAFF
>TRBJ2-7|-|TRBV27|14|TRBD1
TGTGCCTCCAGGGCGGGACAGGGTTTCGGCGAGCAGTACTTC
CASRAGQGFGEQYF
>TRBJ2-2|-|TRBV2|16|TRBD2
TGTGCCAGCAGTGAGACCCACGGGGGGAGCACCGGGGAGCTGTTTTTT
CASSETHGGSTGELFF
>TRBJ2-7|-|TRBV18|14|TRBD1
TGTGCCAGCTCATTCCGACAGGGGGCCCACGAGCAGTACTTC
CASSFRQGAHEQYF
>TRBJ1-2|-|TRBV30|15|TRBD1
TGTGCCTGGTTCCGGGACAGGGCCAATAACTATGGCTACACCTTC
CAWFRDRANNYGYTF
>TRBJ2-7|-|TRBV6-2/TRBV6-3|12|-
TGTGCCAGCAGCTACTCACTCCACGAGCAGTACTTC
CASSYSLHEQYF
>TRBJ1-5|-|TRBV7-2|13|-
TGTGCCAGCAGCTTAGAAGGCGGTCAGCCCCAGCATTTT
CASSLEGGQPQHF
>TRBJ1-6|-|TRBV7-2|15|-
TGTGCCAGCAGCAAGGGGATAGGGTATAATTCACCCCTCCACTTT
CASSKGIGYNSPLHF
>TRBJ2-5|-|TRBV5-4|15|-
TGTGCCAGCAGCTTTGAGGGAGTGAACCAAGAGACCCAGTACTTC
CASSFEGVNQETQYF